The entry below gives a single T cell receptor beta chain sequence along with its context. Its specificity is not known. The source of the sample is a study of vaccination and CD4 T cells after COVID-19. Sample treatment: roughly 10-day PBMC culture with coronavirus spike peptide pools or control peptides (ViraFEST assay). At days 3 and 7, half the medium was exchanged for fresh IL-2 medium. The Oncomine TCR Beta short-read assay was what sequenced the DNA obtained from cultured CD4+ T cells. CD4+ T cells were cultured, and genomic DNA was extracted from them. TCRdb fed the PCR reads into MiXCR, producing one record per CDR3 protein. The table has about 14,000 distinct CDR3 sequences, roughly 53% seen once; the top ten hold over 11%. This receptor was taken from a human donor who had recovered from COVID-19. Sequencing input: CD4+ T cells from blood, cultured in vitro.

The CDR3 loop reads CSAIEAGPISYEQYF. In DNA, the CDR3 is TGCAGCGCGATCGAAGCGGGACCAATCTCCTACGAGCAGTACTTC. V and J are TRBV20-1 and TRBJ2-7, with TRBD2 matching over 7 bases. The germline CDR1 and CDR2 sequences are DFQATT and SNEGSKA (reference sequence). CDR3 length: 15 residues.